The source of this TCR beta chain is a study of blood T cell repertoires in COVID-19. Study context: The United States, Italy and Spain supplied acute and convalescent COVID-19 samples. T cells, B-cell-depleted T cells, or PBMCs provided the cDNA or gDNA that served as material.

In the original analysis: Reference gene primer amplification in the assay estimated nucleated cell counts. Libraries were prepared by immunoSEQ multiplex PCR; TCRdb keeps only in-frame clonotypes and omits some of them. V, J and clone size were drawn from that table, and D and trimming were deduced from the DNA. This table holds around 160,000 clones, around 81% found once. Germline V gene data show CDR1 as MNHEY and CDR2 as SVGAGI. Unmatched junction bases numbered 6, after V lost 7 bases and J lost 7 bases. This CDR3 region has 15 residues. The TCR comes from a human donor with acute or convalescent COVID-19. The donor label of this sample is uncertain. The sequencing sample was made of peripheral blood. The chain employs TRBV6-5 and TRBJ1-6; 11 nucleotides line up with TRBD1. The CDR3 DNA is TGTGCCAGCATCCTCCGGGACAGGGGGAATTCACCCCTCCACTTT. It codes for CASILRDRGNSPLHF.